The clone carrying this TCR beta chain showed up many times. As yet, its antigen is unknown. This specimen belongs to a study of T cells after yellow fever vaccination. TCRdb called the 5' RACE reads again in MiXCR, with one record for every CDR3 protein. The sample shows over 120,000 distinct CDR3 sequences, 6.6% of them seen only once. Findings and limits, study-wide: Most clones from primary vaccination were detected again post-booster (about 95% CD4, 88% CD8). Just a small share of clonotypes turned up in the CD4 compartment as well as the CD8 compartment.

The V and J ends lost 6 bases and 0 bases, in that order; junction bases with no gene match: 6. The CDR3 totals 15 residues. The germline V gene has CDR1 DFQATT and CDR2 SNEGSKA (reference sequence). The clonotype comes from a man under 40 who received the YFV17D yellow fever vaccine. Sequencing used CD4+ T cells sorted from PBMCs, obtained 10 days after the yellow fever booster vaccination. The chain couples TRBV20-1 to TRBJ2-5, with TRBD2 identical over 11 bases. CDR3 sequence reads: CSAPRLAGYQETQYF. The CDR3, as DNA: TGCAGTGCCCCGAGACTAGCGGGATACCAAGAGACCCAGTACTTC.